This TCR beta chain appears in the sequencing data of a study of T cell responses to AZD1222 COVID-19 vaccine. Profiled with immunoSEQ multiplex PCR; TCRdb holds only in-frame clones, not every one. Of over 150,000 clones in the sample, roughly nine tenths are singletons; the top ten hold 5.5% to 6%. Study results and limitations: Just a handful of AZD1222 recipients were seropositive at baseline. The donor group comprised mostly white British people and more females; the analysis possibly underestimated clonal diversity.

The CDR3 has 15 residues. CDR1 and CDR2 (germline): PRHDT, FYEKMQ (reference sequence). The V and J ends lost 4 bases and 1 base, in that order; junction bases with no gene match: 4. In this sample, this clone turned up once. Its specificity is not known. The sequence was collected from an adult in good health. The rearrangement joins TRBV13 to TRBJ2-7; TRBD2 aligns across 10 bases. Sequenced material: peripheral blood, taken on day 0 of MenACWY control vaccination. The CDR3 here is CASSSVAGGSYEQYF. The CDR3 DNA follows: TGTGCCAGCAGCTCGGTAGCGGGGGGTTCCTACGAGCAGTACTTC. The full variable domain, completed using reference TRBV13 and TRBJ2-7, is AAGVIQSPRHLIKEKRETATLKCYPIPRHDTVYWYQQGPGQDPQFLISFYEKMQSDKGSIPDRFSAQQFSDYHSELNMSSLELGDSALYFCASSSVAGGSYEQYFGPGTRLTVT.